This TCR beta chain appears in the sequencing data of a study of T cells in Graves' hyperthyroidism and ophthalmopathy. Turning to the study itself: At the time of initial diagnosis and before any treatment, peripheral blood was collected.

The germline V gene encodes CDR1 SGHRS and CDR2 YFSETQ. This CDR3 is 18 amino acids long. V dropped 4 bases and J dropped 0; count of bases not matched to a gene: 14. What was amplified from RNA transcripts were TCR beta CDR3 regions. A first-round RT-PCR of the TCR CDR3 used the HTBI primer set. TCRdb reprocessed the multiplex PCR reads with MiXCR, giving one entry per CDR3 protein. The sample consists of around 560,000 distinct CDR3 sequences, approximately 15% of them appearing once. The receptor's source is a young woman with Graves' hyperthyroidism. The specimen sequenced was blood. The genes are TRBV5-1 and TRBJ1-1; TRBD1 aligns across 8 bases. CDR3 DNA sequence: TGCGCCAGCAGCCCGGCACTAACAGGGGGACTGGTGAACACTGAAGCTTTCTTT. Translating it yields CASSPALTGGLVNTEAFF.